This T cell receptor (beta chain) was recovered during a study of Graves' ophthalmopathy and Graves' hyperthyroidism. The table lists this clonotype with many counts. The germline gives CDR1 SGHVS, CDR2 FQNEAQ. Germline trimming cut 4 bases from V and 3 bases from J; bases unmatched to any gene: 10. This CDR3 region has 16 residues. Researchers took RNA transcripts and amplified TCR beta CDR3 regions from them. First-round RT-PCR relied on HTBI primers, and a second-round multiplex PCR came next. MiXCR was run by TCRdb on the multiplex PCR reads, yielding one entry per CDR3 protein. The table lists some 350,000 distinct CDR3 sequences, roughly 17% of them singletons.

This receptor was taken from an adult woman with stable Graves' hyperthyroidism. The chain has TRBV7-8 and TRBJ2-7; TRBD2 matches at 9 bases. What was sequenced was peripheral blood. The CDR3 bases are TGTGCCAGCAGCTCCAACCCCCGACTAGCGGACTACGAGCAGTACTTC. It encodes CASSSNPRLADYEQYF.